Below are 9 T cell receptor beta chains sequenced from a single sample in a study of cytomegalovirus exposure and HLA in healthy donors. PCR used 60 Vbeta primers and 13 Jbeta primers. Sequenced by immunoSEQ multiplex PCR; TCRdb stores in-frame clones only, minus some. Here the sample spans 95,000 to 150,000 clones, more than 55% being singletons. Material for sequencing was PBMCs. Source of these receptors: a man between 18 and 35 years old in good health and CMV-seronegative.

This chain connects TRBV5-4 to TRBJ1-4, with 9 nucleotides matching TRBD1. After removal of 3 bases from V and 5 bases from J, the junction contained 2 bases not matched to a gene. Germline V gives CDR1 SGHNT, CDR2 YYREEE (reference sequence). The CDR3 spans 14 residues. The CDR3 nucleotides read TGTGCCAGCAGCTCCGGGACAGGGAATGAAAAACTGTTTTTT. This encodes CASSSGTGNEKLFF. The complete variable domain, with remaining parts taken from reference TRBV5-4 and TRBJ1-4, reads ETGVTQSPTHLIKTRGQQVTLRCSSQSGHNTVSWYQQALGQGPQFIFQYYREEENGRGNFPPRFSGLQFPNYSSELNVNALELDDSALYLCASSSGTGNEKLFFGSGTQLSVL.

The CDR3 nucleotides are TGTGCCAGCAGGGGCGCCCCCTCTGGGGCCAACGTCCTGACTTTC. It is translated as CASRGAPSGANVLTF. V is TRBV6-6 and J is TRBJ2-6; D is unresolved. Germline-derived CDR1 and CDR2 are MNHNY and SVGAGI (reference sequence). This CDR3 has 15 residues. Trimming removed 6 bases at V and 0 bases at J, with 9 bases between.

The chain carries TRBV5-1 and TRBJ2-7; 10 bases agree with TRBD1. The CDR3 consists of 14 residues. Unmatched junction bases numbered 9, after V lost 6 bases and J lost 6 bases. CDR1 is SGHRS, CDR2 YFSETQ, per germline. The chain's CDR3 is CASKPGTGVREQYF. DNA of the CDR3: TGCGCCAGCAAACCCGGGACAGGGGTCCGCGAGCAGTACTTC.

With respect to this clone: Its ends do not fully match the called genes, so a read error is possible. The chain carries TRBV28 and TRBJ2-7, with 10 bases fitting TRBD2. This CDR3 has 16 amino acids. Looked up from germline, CDR1 is MDHEN and CDR2 is SYDVKM. The CDR3 spells CARSLLLAGASYEQYF. Here the CDR3 DNA reads TGTGCCCGCAGTTTATTGCTAGCGGGAGCAAGCTACGAGCAGTACTTC.

The V and J genes are TRBV5-1 and TRBJ2-5; TRBD1 agrees at 7 bases. Losses at the gene ends were 0 bases for V and 5 bases for J; bases not matched to a gene: 7. CDR3 size: 15 residues. Looked up from germline, CDR1 is SGHRS and CDR2 is YFSETQ. CDR3 loop: CASSLGQGLGETQYF. CDR3 in DNA: TGCGCCAGCAGCTTGGGACAGGGCTTAGGGGAGACCCAGTACTTC.

The CDR3 sequence is CASSLVGTGGYEQYF. The CDR3, as DNA: TGTGCCAGCAGCTTAGTGGGGACAGGGGGGTACGAGCAGTACTTC. The rearrangement links TRBV7-9 to TRBJ2-5, with 11 bases identical to TRBD1. The closer fit of TRBJ2-7 to the DNA end suggests the J call may be wrong. The germline CDR1 and CDR2 sequences are SEHNR and FQNEAQ (reference sequence). There are 15 residues in the CDR3.

The chain employs TRBV19 and TRBJ2-1; D is perhaps TRBD2 (6 bases). Germline loops: CDR1 LNHDA, CDR2 SQIVND (reference sequence). The CDR3 has 12 residues. V lost 4 bases to trimming and J lost 10 bases, with 11 bases between them. DNA for the CDR3: TGTGCCAGTAGTAGGGGGGAAGGGGAGCAGTTCTTC. Its protein is CASSRGEGEQFF.

CDR3 DNA: TGTGCCAGCAGTTACCGGGGTAGCGGGAGGTCGGATACGCAGTATTTT. Its protein is CASSYRGSGRSDTQYF. The chain carries TRBV6-5 and TRBJ2-3, with 10 nucleotides matching TRBD2. Losses at the gene ends were 2 bases for V and 6 bases for J; bases not matched to a gene: 8. This CDR3 is 16 amino acids long. Germline V gene data show CDR1 as MNHEY and CDR2 as SVGAGI.

This clone was counted between two and nine times. The chain joins TRBV11-2 to TRBJ1-5; D perhaps matches TRBD1 (5 bases). V was pared by 3 bases and J by 3 bases, with 9 bases between. The CDR3 is 14 residues long. Germline V gene sequence: CDR1 SGHAT, CDR2 FQNNGV. The CDR3 DNA is TGTGCCAGCAGCTTGTCAGGGATCAATCAGCCCCAGCATTTT. The encoded protein is CASSLSGINQPQHF.